These 30 T cell receptor beta chains originate from one sample sequenced in a study of OX40 agonist ivuxolimab in advanced cancers. Sequenced by immunoSEQ multiplex PCR; TCRdb stores in-frame clones only, minus some. Of about 62,000 clones in the sample, 75% to 85% were seen once. The material sequenced was CD4+ or CD8+ T cells sorted from blood, taken in a trial of the OX40 agonist ivuxolimab. The source is an adult with an advanced solid tumor such as melanoma, head and neck, liver or kidney cancer.

V is TRBV6-5 and J is TRBJ2-6, with D possibly being TRBD1 (5 bases). Germline lookup yields CDR1 MNHEY and CDR2 SVGAGI. The CDR3 totals 13 residues. V was cut by 8 bases and J by 2 bases, with 7 bases left in between. Here the CDR3 reads CASWGAGANVLTF. The CDR3 coding sequence is TGTGCCAGCTGGGGCGCTGGGGCCAACGTCCTGACTTTC.

This clone showed up just once. The CDR3 DNA reads TGTGCCAGCAGTGAAGCCAGCTCTGGAAACACCATATATTTT. Translation gives CASSEASSGNTIYF. The chain recombines TRBV6-1 with TRBJ1-3; no reliable D call. CDR3 length equals 14 residues. V dropped 0 bases and J dropped 0 bases, with 3 bases sitting between them. CDR1 MNHNS and CDR2 SASEGT come from the germline V gene.

V gene TRBV5-6 combines with J gene TRBJ2-5; D unclear. V lost 4 bases and J 3 bases, leaving 10 bases between the germline ends. The CDR3 is 13 amino acids. From germline, CDR1 is SGHDT and CDR2 YYEEEE. CDR3 region: CASSLSGEETQYF. For the CDR3, the DNA is TGTGCCAGCAGCCTCTCGGGCGAAGAGACCCAGTACTTC.

The CDR3 DNA follows: TGTGCCAGCAGATCGGACAGGCGACCCTACGAGCAGTACTTC. Residues: CASRSDRRPYEQYF. The chain links TRBV6-5 to TRBJ2-7, with 7 bases matching TRBD1. This CDR3 is built from 14 residues. The trim removed 6 bases at V and 2 bases at J, leaving 7 bases unmatched. In germline, CDR1 is MNHEY, CDR2 SVGAGI.

The chain is built from TRBV4-1 and TRBJ1-1; D not certain. CDR1 and CDR2 from the germline V gene are MGHRA and YSYEKL. This CDR3 comprises 15 residues. The V end was cut by 2 bases, the J end by 1 base, with 11 bases between. CDR3 residues: CASSQRYGGNTEAFF. For the CDR3, the DNA is TGCGCCAGCAGCCAAAGGTACGGTGGGAACACTGAAGCTTTCTTT.

This clone was detected once. The chain employs TRBV6-1 and TRBJ1-2; a weak D match, TRBD1 (5 bases). Trimming removed 1 base from V and 8 bases from J, with 17 bases in between. The germline gives CDR1 MNHNS, CDR2 SASEGT. This CDR3 is built from 15 residues. In nucleotides, the CDR3 is TGTGCCAGCAGTGAAGTAGTTGGGACCCAGAAGGGCTACACCTTC. It specifies CASSEVVGTQKGYTF.

The chain combines TRBV7-3 with TRBJ1-1, with D possibly TRBD1 on 5 matching bases. V lost 4 bases, J lost 1 base, and 7 bases lay in between. CDR3 length: 13 amino acids. Germline values: CDR1 SGHTA, CDR2 FQGTGA. The CDR3 DNA follows: TGTGCCAGCAGCTCCCAGGGGAACACTGAAGCTTTCTTT. This codes for CASSSQGNTEAFF. The full variable domain, its missing parts supplied by reference TRBV7-3 and TRBJ1-1, is GAGVSQTPSNKVTEKGKYVELRCDPISGHTALYWYRQSLGQGPEFLIYFQGTGAADDSGLPNDRFFAVRPEGSVSTLKIQRTERGDSAVYLCASSSQGNTEAFFGQGTRLTVV.

The chain joins TRBV14 to TRBJ1-1; 8 nucleotides align to TRBD1. Germline assignment: CDR1 SGHDN and CDR2 FVKESK. V gave up 2 bases and J gave up 6 bases; unmatched junction bases: 5. The CDR3 runs 14 residues. CDR3 protein: CASSQNRGWAEAFF. The CDR3 DNA reads TGTGCCAGCAGCCAAAACAGGGGGTGGGCTGAAGCTTTCTTT.

This rearrangement joins TRBV10-3 to TRBJ2-3; 7 nucleotides agree with TRBD2. CDR1 and CDR2 from the germline V gene are ENHRY and SYGVKD. J gave up 6 bases and V 6 bases, and 6 bases lay outside the gene matches. The CDR3 sequence is 13 residues long. Here the CDR3 DNA reads TGTGCCATCAGAGACGGGGGGTCGGATACGCAGTATTTT. It specifies CAIRDGGSDTQYF.

V and J are TRBV6-6 and TRBJ1-2; the match to TRBD1 covers 9 bases. The V and J ends lost 8 bases and 7 bases, in that order; junction bases with no gene match: 8. This CDR3 is built from 13 residues. Germline CDR1 MNHNY, CDR2 SVGAGI (reference sequence). CDR3 coding DNA: TGTGCCAGCCTGACAGGGGGACGGGGTGGCTACACCTTC. It is translated as CASLTGGRGGYTF.

V gene TRBV7-2 combines with J gene TRBJ2-1; maybe TRBD2 (5 bases). CDR1 and CDR2 (germline): SGHTA, FQGNSA. The CDR3 has 14 amino acids. V was clipped by 5 bases and J by 7 bases, with 15 bases between them. CDR3 sequence: CASSATGRKNEQFF. CDR3 DNA: TGTGCCAGCAGCGCAACTGGGAGAAAAAATGAGCAGTTCTTC.

This sequence joins TRBV5-4 and TRBJ2-2, with D unresolved. Deletions cut 0 bases from V and 4 bases from J, with 13 bases between. CDR3 size: 16 residues. Germline V gives CDR1 SGHNT, CDR2 YYREEE (reference sequence). CDR3 coding DNA: TGTGCCAGCAGCTTGGTGATAGGCTCGGGCACCGGGGAGCTGTTTTTT. Translating it yields CASSLVIGSGTGELFF.

This clone was detected a few times. This chain joins TRBV6-5 and TRBJ1-5; perhaps TRBD1 as D (6 bases). Trimming removed 7 bases from V and 2 bases from J, with 9 bases in between. The CDR3 is 13 amino acids. Germline CDR1 and CDR2: MNHEY and SVGAGI. In nucleotides, the CDR3 is TGTGCCAGCAAGGGGGGGGGCAATCAGCCCCAGCATTTT. Residues: CASKGGGNQPQHF.

The gene calls are TRBV6-5 and TRBJ1-2; D ambiguous. Germline V gene lookup returns CDR1 MNHEY and CDR2 SVGAGI. Trimming pared 6 bases from V and 8 bases from J, leaving 16 bases between. The CDR3 totals 13 residues. The CDR3, as DNA: TGTGCCAGCAGCCCCACTCGAGCGGGGGGCTACACCTTC. This encodes CASSPTRAGGYTF.

The rearrangement links TRBV25-1 to TRBJ1-2, with TRBD1 as a possible D gene (5 bases). The V end lost 5 bases, the J end lost 4 bases, and 17 bases lay between the germline ends. This CDR3 has 15 amino acids. Germline-derived CDR1 and CDR2 are MGHDK and SYGVNS. CDR3 nucleotides: TGTGCCAGCAGTTTATCGAGCGGGGGTGGCTATGGCTACACCTTC. It yields the protein CASSLSSGGGYGYTF.

The chain recombines TRBV27 with TRBJ2-6, with D uncertain. The CDR3 length is 18 residues. With 5 bases removed from V and 5 bases from J, the gap between germline ends came to 22 bases. Looked up from germline, CDR1 is MNHEY and CDR2 is SMNVEV (reference sequence). The CDR3: CASSLFYWLQSRANVLTF. The CDR3 DNA reads TGTGCCAGCAGTCTGTTCTACTGGCTACAAAGTCGGGCCAACGTCCTGACTTTC.

The table lists this clone with a count of one. The chain joins TRBV11-2 to TRBJ1-5; D may be TRBD1 (6 bases). This CDR3 is 15 amino acids long. The germline V and J ends were trimmed by 4 bases and 5 bases, with 15 bases remaining between them. Germline assignment: CDR1 SGHAT and CDR2 FQNNGV. The CDR3 region has the DNA TGTGCCAGCAGCTCCGGAGGGGGTGTTGATCAGCCCCAGCATTTT. Translated: CASSSGGGVDQPQHF.

The gene calls are TRBV11-3 and TRBJ2-1; no firm D call. V shed 4 bases and J shed 9 bases, with 7 bases lying between them. The CDR3 covers 11 residues. Germline assignment: CDR1 SGHNT and CDR2 YENEEA. The CDR3 sequence is CASSSASEQFF. Written as DNA, the CDR3 is TGTGCCAGCAGCTCCGCAAGTGAGCAGTTCTTC.

The chain carries TRBV28 and TRBJ2-7; a possible D gene is TRBD2 (5 bases). The CDR3 is made up of 13 amino acids. Per the germline V gene, CDR1 is MDHEN and CDR2 is SYDVKM. With 5 bases removed from V and 2 bases from J, the gap between germline ends came to 10 bases. The chain's CDR3 is CASSRTAPYEQYF. In DNA form, the CDR3 reads TGTGCCAGCAGTAGGACTGCACCCTACGAGCAGTACTTC.

The chain carries TRBV5-6 and TRBJ2-5; D not certain. Between the trimmed V and J ends, which lost 2 bases and 2 bases, there was a span of 10 bases. This CDR3 is built from 14 residues. Germline V CDR1 and CDR2: SGHDT, YYEEEE. CDR3 coding DNA: TGTGCCAGCAGCTTCGCAGGATTTCAAGAGACCCAGTACTTC. Its protein is CASSFAGFQETQYF.

The chain carries TRBV2 and TRBJ2-7; D possibly corresponds to TRBD1 (5 bases). Germline CDR1 is SNHLY and CDR2 is FYNNEI. Trimming pared 10 bases from V and 1 base from J, leaving 17 bases between. This CDR3 is 14 amino acids long. CDR3 sequence reads: CATRVRPLSYEQYF. CDR3 bases: TGTGCCACCAGGGTACGTCCTCTTTCCTACGAGCAGTACTTC.

The V gene is TRBV5-1, the J gene TRBJ2-3; D is possibly TRBD2 (6 bases). Trimming left V 6 bases short and J 4 bases short, with 15 bases between. Germline V gives CDR1 SGHRS, CDR2 YFSETQ. This CDR3 has 14 amino acids. The CDR3 bases are TGCGCCAGCAAGATGGGGGGTGGCCCAGATACGCAGTATTTT. Translating it yields CASKMGGGPDTQYF. The full variable domain, rest sourced from reference TRBV5-1 and TRBJ2-3, is KAGVTQTPRYLIKTRGQQVTLSCSPISGHRSVSWYQQTPGQGLQFLFEYFSETQRNKGNFPGRFSGRQFSNSRSEMNVSTLELGDSALYLCASKMGGGPDTQYFGPGTRLTVL.

The chain is built from TRBV5-8 and TRBJ1-3; D may be TRBD1 (5 bases). CDR1 SGHTS and CDR2 YDEGEE come from the germline V gene. V lost 4 bases and J lost 0, with 11 bases in between. The CDR3 is 15 amino acids. In nucleotides, the CDR3 is TGTGCCAGCAGCCAGGGACCGTTCTCTGGAAACACCATATATTTT. It translates to CASSQGPFSGNTIYF.

The chain has TRBV2 and TRBJ1-3; 7 bases agree with TRBD1. Germline-derived CDR1 and CDR2 are SNHLY and FYNNEI. Unmatched junction bases numbered 12, after V lost 6 bases and J lost 4 bases. The CDR3 sequence is 16 residues long. The DNA of the CDR3 is TGTGCCAGCAGCGACCAGACAGGGAAGGGGGGAAACACCATATATTTT. It specifies CASSDQTGKGGNTIYF.

The chain uses TRBV5-4 and TRBJ2-1; 8 bases align to TRBD1. Trimming at V came to 2 bases and at J to 7 bases, leaving 8 bases not matched to a gene. CDR3 length: 15 amino acids. Germline CDR1 SGHNT, CDR2 YYREEE (reference sequence). Written as DNA, the CDR3 is TGTGCCAGCAGCTTAGGAGACAGGGGTAGGAATGAGCAGTTCTTC. It specifies CASSLGDRGRNEQFF.

This chain joins TRBV28 and TRBJ2-2, with 11 bases that match TRBD2. The CDR3 runs 14 residues. The germline CDR1 and CDR2 sequences are MDHEN and SYDVKM. Unmatched junction bases numbered 5, after V lost 10 bases and J lost 4 bases. CDR3 DNA: TGTGCCACCATACTAGCGGGGGTCACCGGGGAGCTGTTTTTT. Its protein product is CATILAGVTGELFF.

In its sample, this clone was seen a few times. V and J are TRBV7-2 and TRBJ2-5, with D maybe TRBD2 (5 bases). V gave up 5 bases and J gave up 5 bases, with 12 bases separating them. The CDR3 consists of 13 residues. Germline V gene lookup returns CDR1 SGHTA and CDR2 FQGNSA. This chain's CDR3 is CASSDGLGETQYF. CDR3 DNA: TGTGCCAGCAGCGACGGACTGGGGGAGACCCAGTACTTC.

The rearrangement links TRBV6-1 to TRBJ1-6; TRBD1 might be the D (6 bases). V dropped 3 bases and J dropped 9 bases, with 9 bases sitting between them. Germline lookup yields CDR1 MNHNS and CDR2 SASEGT. CDR3 length equals 13 residues. In DNA form, the CDR3 reads TGTGCCAGCAGTGAGACACAGGGTTCACCCCTCCACTTT. This codes for CASSETQGSPLHF.

This rearrangement joins TRBV6-1 to TRBJ2-3; D is perhaps TRBD1 (6 bases). This CDR3 spans 14 amino acids. Trimming removed 7 bases at V and 2 bases at J, with 13 bases between. Germline V gene sequence: CDR1 MNHNS, CDR2 SASEGT. CDR3 protein: CASTLDRITDTQYF. DNA of the CDR3: TGTGCCAGCACTCTTGACAGGATCACAGATACGCAGTATTTT.

This rearrangement joins TRBV29-1 to TRBJ1-2, with D perhaps matching TRBD1 (6 bases). The CDR3 sequence is 14 residues long. V lost 7 bases to trimming and J lost 6 bases, with 21 bases between them. Per the germline V gene, CDR1 is SQVTM and CDR2 is ANQGSEA. In DNA, the CDR3 is TGCAGCGCCTCCCGTGGGGGCGGCGACGATGGCTACACCTTC. Protein sequence: CSASRGGGDDGYTF. The entire variable domain, with the rest obtained from reference TRBV29-1 and TRBJ1-2, is as follows: SAVISQKPSRDICQRGTSLTIQCQVDSQVTMMFWYRQQPGQSLTLIATANQGSEATYESGFVIDKFPISRPNLTFSTLTVSNMSPEDSSIYLCSASRGGGDDGYTFGSGTRLTVV.